The present entry profiles one T cell receptor beta chain with its context. These data belong to a study of shared clonotypes between healthy human individuals. Across the study: The plates for each donor numbered three CD4 naive, three CD4 memory, two CD8 naive and one CD8 memory.

The method was immunoSEQ multiplex PCR; TCRdb's version includes in-frame clones alone and lacks a portion of them. The data show 2 million to 2.5 million clones, roughly 95% seen once. The clonotype originates from a young man in good health. Sequencing was performed on naive CD4+ T cells sorted from blood. Subset described: CD45RA+ positively selected.

The CDR3 is CASSSLSPDRGVNYGYTF. CDR3 in DNA: TGTGCCAGCAGCTCGCTCTCCCCGGACAGGGGGGTTAACTATGGCTACACCTTC. The rearrangement joins TRBV11-2 to TRBJ1-2; TRBD1 matches at 10 bases. CDR3 length: 18 amino acids. CDR1 is SGHAT, CDR2 FQNNGV, per germline. J gave up 1 base and V 4 bases, and 12 bases lay outside the gene matches. Full variable domain (outside the CDR3, taken from reference TRBV11-2 and TRBJ1-2): EAGVAQSPRYKIIEKRQSVAFWCNPISGHATLYWYQQILGQGPKLLIQFQNNGVVDDSQLPKDRFSAERLKGVDSTLKIQPAKLEDSAVYLCASSSLSPDRGVNYGYTFGSGTRLTVV.